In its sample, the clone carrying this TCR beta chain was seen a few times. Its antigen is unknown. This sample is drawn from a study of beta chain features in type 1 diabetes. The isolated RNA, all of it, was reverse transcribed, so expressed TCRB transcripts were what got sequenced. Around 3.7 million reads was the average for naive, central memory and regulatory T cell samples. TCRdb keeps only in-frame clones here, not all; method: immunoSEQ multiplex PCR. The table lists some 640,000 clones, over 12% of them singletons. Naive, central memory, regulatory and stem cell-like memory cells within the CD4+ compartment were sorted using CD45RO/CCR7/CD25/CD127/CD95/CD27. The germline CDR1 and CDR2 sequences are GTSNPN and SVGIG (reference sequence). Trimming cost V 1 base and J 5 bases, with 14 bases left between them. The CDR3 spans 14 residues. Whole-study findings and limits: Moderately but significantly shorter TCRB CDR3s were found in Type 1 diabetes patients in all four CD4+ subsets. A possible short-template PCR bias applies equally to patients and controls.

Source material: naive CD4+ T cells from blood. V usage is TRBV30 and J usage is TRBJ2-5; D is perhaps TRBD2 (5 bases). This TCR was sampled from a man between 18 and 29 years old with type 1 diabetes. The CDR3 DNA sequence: TGTGCCTGGAGTGGCTCGAAAGGCGGGGAGACCCAGTACTTC. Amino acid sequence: CAWSGSKGGETQYF.